The clone carrying this T cell receptor (beta chain) was seen more than once but under ten times. Its antigen is still unknown. The sample's time point: pre-sensitization, week 0. Treatment given: therapeutic diphenylcyclopropenone sensitization with weekly scalp DPC. This entry belongs to a study of human T cells and chemical hapten exposure. Study-level findings and limits: Expanded TCRs made up significantly more big CDR3 similarity clusters than controls did.

TCRdb reprocessed the RACE reads with MiXCR, giving one entry per CDR3 protein. The table lists about 380,000 distinct CDR3 sequences, 4% to 6% of them singletons. Germline loops: CDR1 MDHEN, CDR2 SYDVKM. Trimming removed 6 bases from V and 5 bases from J, with 10 bases in between. This CDR3 region has 13 residues. The rearrangement uses TRBV28 and TRBJ2-2, with D perhaps assigned TRBD1 or TRBD2 (5 bases each). The receptor was derived from a woman aged 45-65 years with alopecia areata. Some clones in this sample may be carry-over from other donors' samples. The material was whole blood, obtained in connection with sensitization to the hapten diphenylcyclopropenone (DPC). The CDR3 sequence: CASRGVGTGELFF. In nucleotides, the CDR3 is TGTGCCAGCAGGGGGGTGGGGACCGGGGAGCTGTTTTTT.